The 20 T cell receptor beta chains reported below all come from one sample, sequenced in a study of naive and memory T cell subsets. Four PCR rounds used nested alpha and beta constant region primers plus the SP2 primer. TCRdb reprocessed the UMI-ligation and nested PCR reads with MiXCR, giving one entry per CDR3 protein. The sample carries around 33,000 distinct CDR3 sequences, about 6.9% recorded once. Treatment specified: skin biopsy from PPD injection site in Mantoux-positive individual. An oligonucleotide containing a UMI was ligated to the 3' end of TCR cDNA. The source material was skin, sampled from a tuberculin skin test site. These receptor sequences come from an adult in good health.

This clonotype occurred many times. The rearrangement joins TRBV5-1 to TRBJ2-2, with TRBD2 matching 8 bases. From germline, CDR1 is SGHRS and CDR2 YFSETQ. CDR3 length: 17 amino acids. V gave up 0 bases and J gave up 1 base; unmatched junction bases: 5. CDR3 sequence (DNA): TGCGCCAGCAGCTTGGAACTAGCGGACCTGAACACCGGGGAGCTGTTTTTT. Its protein product is CASSLELADLNTGELFF.

This clonotype has just a few counts. This rearrangement joins TRBV6-4 to TRBJ1-2; 11 bases are shared with TRBD1. Looked up from germline, CDR1 is MRHNA and CDR2 is SNTAGT. Trimming took 5 bases from V and 12 from J; bases not matched to a gene: 11. This CDR3 has 14 amino acids. CDR3 protein: CASSPGQGGSGDTF. The CDR3, as DNA: TGTGCCAGCAGTCCGGGACAGGGGGGATCCGGCGACACCTTC.

This clonotype was observed at least ten times. This chain connects TRBV5-1 to TRBJ2-4; the D gene is possibly TRBD2 (6 bases). The CDR3 runs 14 residues. Germline loops: CDR1 SGHRS, CDR2 YFSETQ. V lost 0 bases and J 11 bases, leaving 15 bases between the germline ends. The CDR3 DNA is TGCGCCAGCAGCTTGGGAGGGGACTCCTGGGTTCAGTACTTC. This gives the protein CASSLGGDSWVQYF.

This clonotype showed up many times. CDR3 sequence: CSATRTGGETQYF. The DNA of the CDR3 is TGCAGTGCTACCCGGACAGGTGGAGAGACCCAGTACTTC. The chain uses TRBV20-1 and TRBJ2-5, with TRBD1 matching 7 bases. CDR3 size: 13 residues. J gave up 4 bases and V 4 bases, and 6 bases lay outside the gene matches. CDR1 and CDR2 (germline): DFQATT, SNEGSKA (reference sequence).

This clonotype was seen many times. The DNA of the CDR3 is TGTGCCAGCAGTCAAAGACAGGGTTCGACTGAGGAGACCCAGTACTTC. Protein product: CASSQRQGSTEETQYF. J is TRBJ2-5 and V is TRBV6-8; 7 positions agree with TRBD1. CDR1 and CDR2 (germline): MNHGY, SAAAGT. J lost 5 bases, V lost 5 bases, and 14 bases had no gene match. The CDR3 spans 16 residues.

This clonotype has at least ten counts. The genes are TRBV9 and TRBJ2-1, with D perhaps TRBD1 (5 bases). Germline CDR1 is SGDLS and CDR2 is YYNGEE. The V end lost 0 bases, the J end lost 4 bases, and 5 bases lay between the germline ends. This CDR3 contains 13 residues. The CDR3 spells CASSVGQYNEQFF. CDR3 DNA: TGTGCCAGCAGCGTAGGACAGTACAATGAGCAGTTCTTC.

This clonotype was found a few times. One junction end does not reproduce the germline sequence, and a read error may be involved. The chain has TRBV7-2 and TRBJ1-2; perhaps TRBD1 as D (5 bases). The germline V gene encodes CDR1 SGHTA and CDR2 FQGNSA. The length of the CDR3 is 14 residues. The CDR3 sequence: CASSLMQGNYGDTF. The CDR3 DNA reads as TGTGCCAGCAGCTTAATGCAGGGCAACTATGGCGACACCTTC.

This clonotype was found many times. The chain carries TRBV27 and TRBJ2-3; 9 nucleotides line up with TRBD1. This CDR3 comprises 15 residues. Per germline, CDR1 MNHEY and CDR2 SMNVEV (reference sequence). Losses at the gene ends were 5 bases for V and 1 base for J; bases not matched to a gene: 4. The CDR3 coding sequence is TGTGCCAGCAGTCGGACAGGGGAGGGCACAGATACGCAGTATTTT. Its translation is CASSRTGEGTDTQYF.

This clonotype showed up many times. V is TRBV20-1 and J is TRBJ2-5; the match to TRBD2 covers 16 bases. V was clipped by 6 bases and J by 5 bases; unmatched bases: 15. This CDR3 comprises 18 residues. Germline loops: CDR1 DFQATT, CDR2 SNEGSKA (reference sequence). The CDR3 DNA follows: TGCAGTGCACAACTTCCCGGGACTAGCGGGGGGGCCGGCGAGACCCAGTACTTC. Translated: CSAQLPGTSGGAGETQYF.

CDR3 in amino acids: CASSGSVDSTGELFF. CDR3 in DNA: TGCGCCAGCAGTGGGTCTGTGGACTCCACCGGGGAGCTGTTTTTT. This chain links TRBV10-1 with TRBJ2-2, with a possible D match to TRBD2 (5 bases). The CDR3 has 15 amino acids. The V end was cut by 4 bases, the J end by 4 bases, with 13 bases between. From germline, CDR1 is WNHNN and CDR2 SYGVQD (reference sequence).

At least ten counts were recorded for this clonotype. This chain joins TRBV12-3 or TRBV12-4 and TRBJ2-4, with 7 bases fitting TRBD1. This CDR3 is built from 13 residues. V was pared by 2 bases and J by 8 bases, with 3 bases of the junction left unmatched. The CDR3 DNA reads as TGTGCCAGCAGTTTACGACAGGGAGACATTCAGTACTTC. Its protein product is CASSLRQGDIQYF.

This clonotype was seen many times. The chain uses TRBV6-6 and TRBJ2-3; TRBD1 aligns across 7 bases. The germline V gene encodes CDR1 MNHNY and CDR2 SVGAGI (reference sequence). This CDR3 contains 12 residues. The trim removed 8 bases at V and 1 base at J, leaving 0 bases unmatched. CDR3 residues: CASDRGTDTQYF. CDR3 nucleotide sequence: TGTGCCAGCGACAGGGGCACAGATACGCAGTATTTT.

This clonotype has ten or more counts. The V and J genes are TRBV6-4 and TRBJ2-1; tentative D call: TRBD2 (6 bases). The CDR3 is 14 amino acids. Trimming took 4 bases from V and 5 from J, leaving 12 bases between them. Germline V gene data show CDR1 as MRHNA and CDR2 as SNTAGT. The CDR3 coding sequence is TGTGCCAGCAGTGTTGGTAGCGGCAACAATGAGCAGTTCTTC. Translation: CASSVGSGNNEQFF.

This clonotype was seen more than once but under ten times. The chain links TRBV27 to TRBJ2-3; no clear D. Per germline, CDR1 MNHEY and CDR2 SMNVEV (reference sequence). The V end was cut by 2 bases, the J end by 6 bases, with 12 bases between. There are 14 residues in the CDR3. The CDR3 is CASSLNFYGDTQYF. The CDR3 region has the DNA TGTGCCAGCAGTTTAAATTTCTACGGCGATACGCAGTATTTT.

This clonotype was picked up many times. The chain links TRBV12-3 or TRBV12-4 to TRBJ1-6; D call uncertain. Trimming stripped 6 bases from V and 8 bases from J, with 11 bases between. The CDR3 extends over 13 amino acids. The CDR3 sequence: CASSLTEDSPLHF. CDR3 coding DNA: TGTGCCAGCAGCTTAACCGAAGATTCACCCCTCCACTTT.

This clonotype has only a few counts. This chain joins TRBV4-2 and TRBJ2-7; D may match TRBD1 or TRBD2 (7 bases each). CDR3 length equals 17 residues. The germline V gene encodes CDR1 LGHNA and CDR2 YNFKEQ. V lost 2 bases and J lost 0, with 17 bases in between. CDR3 amino acids: CASSQTVRGGSSYEQYF. In nucleotides, the CDR3 is TGTGCCAGCAGCCAAACTGTCAGGGGGGGGAGCTCCTACGAGCAGTACTTC.

The chain employs TRBV5-5 and TRBJ2-7, with 7 bases that match TRBD1. Germline trimming cut 4 bases from V and 3 bases from J; bases unmatched to any gene: 10. This CDR3 is 15 amino acids long. Per germline, CDR1 SGHKS and CDR2 YYEKEE (reference sequence). CDR3 sequence reads: CASSRDSPSVYEQYF. The CDR3 DNA sequence: TGTGCCAGCAGCCGGGACAGTCCGAGTGTCTACGAGCAGTACTTC. The full variable domain, with the rest looked up from reference TRBV5-5 and TRBJ2-7, is DAGVTQSPTHLIKTRGQQVTLRCSPISGHKSVSWYQQVLGQGPQFIFQYYEKEERGRGNFPDRFSARQFPNYSSELNVNALLLGDSALYLCASSRDSPSVYEQYFGPGTRLTVT.

This clonotype was found many times. The chain employs TRBV6-5 and TRBJ1-2; 8 nucleotides agree with TRBD1. The germline V gene has CDR1 MNHEY and CDR2 SVGAGI. J was trimmed by 4 bases and V by 0 bases; bases with no gene match: 4. The length of the CDR3 is 15 residues. CDR3 sequence: CASSYSGQGGYGYTF. CDR3 nucleotide sequence: TGTGCCAGCAGTTACTCCGGACAGGGCGGCTATGGCTACACCTTC.

Remarks on this clonotype: A much larger clone lies one base from this, so it may be a read error. This chain links TRBV3-1 with TRBJ2-7; 7 positions match TRBD2. The CDR3 length is 15 residues. Germline assignment: CDR1 LGHDT and CDR2 YNNKEL (reference sequence). CDR3: CARSQDPAGSYEQYF. The DNA for the CDR3 is TGTGCCAGAAGCCAAGATCCAGCGGGGTCCTACGAGCAGTACTTC.

This clonotype has ten or more counts. The chain combines TRBV15 with TRBJ2-5; D unclear. The CDR3 is 12 amino acids. CDR1 and CDR2 from the germline V gene are LNHNV and YYDKDF (reference sequence). The V and J ends lost 5 bases and 5 bases respectively, with 9 bases between them. This chain's CDR3 is CATSAGLETQYF. As DNA, the CDR3 is TGTGCCACCAGCGCTGGGTTGGAGACCCAGTACTTC.